This TCR beta chain was retrieved from a study of blood T cells in healthy people across ages. Findings of the study overall: Diversity figures based on one million T cells were deemed too low.

In terms of origin and age, donors were healthy Caucasian individuals from Russia aged 6 to 90. Primed by a sample-barcoded 5' primer and a J-beta primer mix, a second PCR proceeded for 7 to 11 cycles. TCRdb passed the 5' RACE reads through MiXCR, listing each CDR3 protein once. The profile covers 1.5 million to 2 million distinct CDR3 sequences, with about 50% appearing a single time and approximately 2.1% taken by the ten largest. Remarks on this clonotype: No antigen is known for it.

This TCR derives from a woman between 40 and 50 years old in good health. The sequenced material came from blood.

The CDR3 nucleotides read TGTGCCAGTAGTGCCCTCCAACCCCCCACCTACGAGCAGTACTTC. Its protein is CASSALQPPTYEQYF. The chain has TRBV19 and TRBJ2-7; D remains ambiguous. The V end lost 5 bases, the J end lost 2 bases, and 16 bases lay between the germline ends. The CDR3 extends over 15 amino acids. Germline CDR1 LNHDA, CDR2 SQIVND (reference sequence).